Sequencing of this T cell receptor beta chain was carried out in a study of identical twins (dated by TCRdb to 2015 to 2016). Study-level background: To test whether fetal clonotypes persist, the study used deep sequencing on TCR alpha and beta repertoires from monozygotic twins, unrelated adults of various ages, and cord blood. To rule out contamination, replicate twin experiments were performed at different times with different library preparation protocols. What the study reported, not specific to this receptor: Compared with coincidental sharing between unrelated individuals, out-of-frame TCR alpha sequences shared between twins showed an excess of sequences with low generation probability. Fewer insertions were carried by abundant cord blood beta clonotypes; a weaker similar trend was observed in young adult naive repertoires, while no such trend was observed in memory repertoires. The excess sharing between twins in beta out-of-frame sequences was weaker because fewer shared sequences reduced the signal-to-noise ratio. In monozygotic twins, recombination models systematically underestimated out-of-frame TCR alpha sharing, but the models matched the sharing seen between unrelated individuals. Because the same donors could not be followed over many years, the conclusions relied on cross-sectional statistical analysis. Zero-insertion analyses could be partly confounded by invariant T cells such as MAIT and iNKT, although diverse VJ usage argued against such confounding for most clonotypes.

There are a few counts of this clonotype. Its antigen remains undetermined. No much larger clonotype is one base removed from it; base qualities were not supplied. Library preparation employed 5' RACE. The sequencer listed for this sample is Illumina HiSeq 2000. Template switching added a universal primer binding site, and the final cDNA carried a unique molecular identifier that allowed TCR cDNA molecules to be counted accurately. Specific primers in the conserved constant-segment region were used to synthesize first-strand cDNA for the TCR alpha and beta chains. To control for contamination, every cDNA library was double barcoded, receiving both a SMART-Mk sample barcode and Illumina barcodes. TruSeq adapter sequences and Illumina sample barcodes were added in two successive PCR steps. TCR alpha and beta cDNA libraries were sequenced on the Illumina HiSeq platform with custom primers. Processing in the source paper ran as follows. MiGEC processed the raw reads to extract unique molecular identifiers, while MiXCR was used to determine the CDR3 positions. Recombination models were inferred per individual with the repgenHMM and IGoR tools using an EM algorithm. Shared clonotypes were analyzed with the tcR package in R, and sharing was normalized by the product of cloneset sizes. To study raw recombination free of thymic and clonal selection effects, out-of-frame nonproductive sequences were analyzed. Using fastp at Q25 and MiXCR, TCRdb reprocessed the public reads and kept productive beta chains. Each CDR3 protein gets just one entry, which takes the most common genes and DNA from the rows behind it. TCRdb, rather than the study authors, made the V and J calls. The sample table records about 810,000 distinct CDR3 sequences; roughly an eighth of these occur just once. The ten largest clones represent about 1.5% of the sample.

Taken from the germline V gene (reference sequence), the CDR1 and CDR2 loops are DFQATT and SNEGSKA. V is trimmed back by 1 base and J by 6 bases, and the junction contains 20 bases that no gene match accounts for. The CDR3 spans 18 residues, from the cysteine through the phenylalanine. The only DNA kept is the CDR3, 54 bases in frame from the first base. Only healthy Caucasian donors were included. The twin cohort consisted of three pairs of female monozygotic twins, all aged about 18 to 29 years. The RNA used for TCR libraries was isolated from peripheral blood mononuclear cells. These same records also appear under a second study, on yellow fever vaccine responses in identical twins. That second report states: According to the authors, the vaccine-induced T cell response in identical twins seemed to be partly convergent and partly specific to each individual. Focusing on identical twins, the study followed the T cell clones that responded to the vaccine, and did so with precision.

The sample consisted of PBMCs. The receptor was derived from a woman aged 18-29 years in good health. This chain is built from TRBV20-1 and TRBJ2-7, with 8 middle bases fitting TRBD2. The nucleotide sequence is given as TGCAGTGCTAGAGGGGAGGCAGGGTCTGCGGGAGGTCGGGTCGAGCAGTACTTC. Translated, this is CSARGEAGSAGGRVEQYF.